This TCR beta chain was identified during a study of CD8 T cells in Susac syndrome. Trimming took off 7 bases at V and 1 base at J, with 11 bases between the two ends. There are 13 residues in the CDR3. The germline gives CDR1 SQVTM, CDR2 ANQGSEA. The multiple sclerosis control group was made up of treatment-naive patients with stable or active relapsing-remitting disease. RNA totalling about 0.45 to 1 ug underwent reverse transcription with random hexamers. Each CDR3 protein is one row after TCRdb ran MiXCR on the immunoSEQ multiplex PCR reads. Of 200,000 to 250,000 distinct CDR3 sequences listed, over 85% are singletons.

The receptor was derived from a human donor with multiple sclerosis. Sequenced sample: CD4+ T cells from PBMCs. The rearrangement uses TRBV29-1 and TRBJ2-1; D unresolved. The CDR3 loop reads CSARQVSYNEQFF. CDR3 DNA sequence: TGCAGCGCACGGCAGGTTTCCTACAATGAGCAGTTCTTC.